The rows below give T cell receptor beta chains drawn from one sample of a study of blood T cell repertoires in COVID-19. Sequencing was performed with immunoSEQ multiplex PCR; in TCRdb, only in-frame clones are kept and a portion is missing. The sample carries about 90,000 clones, roughly nine tenths recorded once. The sequenced sample was peripheral blood. These receptors originate from a human donor with active COVID-19. The donor label of this sample is uncertain. Both conserved end residues are part of each CDR3. Fields, in order: D gene, clone size, V gene, CDR3 length, J gene, CDR3 DNA, CDR3 protein. D genes are given only for firm matches. Only part of the rows carry a size: once, few, many, or a class if the clone is expanded.

D gene: .; clone size: .; V gene: TRBV6-5; CDR3 length: 14; J gene: TRBJ1-5; CDR3 DNA: TGTGCCAGCAGTCGGGCGGGGGCTTTGCAGCCCCAGCATTTT; CDR3 protein: CASSRAGALQPQHF
D gene: .; clone size: .; V gene: TRBV9; CDR3 length: 16; J gene: TRBJ2-2; CDR3 DNA: TGTGCCAGCAGCGGACGCCGGGGTCTTAACACCGGGGAGCTGTTTTTT; CDR3 protein: CASSGRRGLNTGELFF
D gene: .; clone size: .; V gene: TRBV7-9; CDR3 length: 12; J gene: TRBJ1-5; CDR3 DNA: TGTGCCAGCAGCTTAGGGAGTCAGCCCCAGCATTTT; CDR3 protein: CASSLGSQPQHF
D gene: TRBD2; clone size: once; V gene: TRBV3-1/TRBV3-2; CDR3 length: 16; J gene: TRBJ2-5; CDR3 DNA: TGTGCCAGCAGCCAGGTTGGGGGGGGAATCGAAGAGACCCAGTACTTC; CDR3 protein: CASSQVGGGIEETQYF
D gene: TRBD2; clone size: .; V gene: TRBV7-3; CDR3 length: 13; J gene: TRBJ2-7; CDR3 DNA: TGTGCCAGCAGCTTGCGCGGGGGCTACGAGCAGTACTTC; CDR3 protein: CASSLRGGYEQYF
D gene: TRBD1; clone size: .; V gene: TRBV6-5; CDR3 length: 13; J gene: TRBJ1-1; CDR3 DNA: TGTGCCAGCAGCAGGGGGACAGACACTGAAGCTTTCTTT; CDR3 protein: CASSRGTDTEAFF
D gene: .; clone size: .; V gene: TRBV11-1; CDR3 length: 14; J gene: TRBJ2-7; CDR3 DNA: TGTGCCAGCAGCTTAGGGGGGGTCACCTACGAGCAGTACTTC; CDR3 protein: CASSLGGVTYEQYF
D gene: TRBD1; clone size: .; V gene: TRBV7-8; CDR3 length: 14; J gene: TRBJ2-7; CDR3 DNA: TGTGCCAGCAGCAACACAGGGGAGCGCAGCGAGCAGTACTTC; CDR3 protein: CASSNTGERSEQYF
D gene: .; clone size: .; V gene: TRBV7-9; CDR3 length: 14; J gene: TRBJ2-1; CDR3 DNA: TGTGCCAGCAGCTTTTCCGGTAACTACAATGAGCAGTTCTTC; CDR3 protein: CASSFSGNYNEQFF
D gene: .; clone size: .; V gene: TRBV2; CDR3 length: 18; J gene: TRBJ2-6; CDR3 DNA: TGTGCCAGCAGTGAAAGGTTGTTCAGGGGCTCTGGGGCCAACGTCCTGACTTTC; CDR3 protein: CASSERLFRGSGANVLTF
D gene: .; clone size: .; V gene: TRBV7-8; CDR3 length: 13; J gene: TRBJ1-1; CDR3 DNA: TGTGCCAGCAGCTTAGACCGGGTCACTGAAGCTTTCTTT; CDR3 protein: CASSLDRVTEAFF
D gene: .; clone size: once; V gene: TRBV6-5; CDR3 length: 14; J gene: TRBJ1-1; CDR3 DNA: TGTGCCAGCGGTTTCACTACGGGAATCCTTGAAGCTTTCTTT; CDR3 protein: CASGFTTGILEAFF
D gene: TRBD2; clone size: .; V gene: TRBV19; CDR3 length: 15; J gene: TRBJ2-1; CDR3 DNA: TGTGCCAGTAGTATGAGGCGGGGGTCCTACAATGAGCAGTTCTTC; CDR3 protein: CASSMRRGSYNEQFF
D gene: .; clone size: .; V gene: TRBV6-6; CDR3 length: 15; J gene: TRBJ1-2; CDR3 DNA: TGTGCCAGCAGGGAGCTGGGGGGAGCTAACTATGGCTACACCTTC; CDR3 protein: CASRELGGANYGYTF
D gene: TRBD1; clone size: few; V gene: TRBV29-1; CDR3 length: 11; J gene: TRBJ1-2; CDR3 DNA: TGCAGCGCAAAACAGGGGACGGGCTACACCTTC; CDR3 protein: CSAKQGTGYTF
D gene: .; clone size: .; V gene: TRBV18; CDR3 length: 12; J gene: TRBJ2-1; CDR3 DNA: TGTGCCAGCTCCCCCGACAGCAATGAGCAGTTCTTC; CDR3 protein: CASSPDSNEQFF
D gene: .; clone size: .; V gene: TRBV2; CDR3 length: 17; J gene: TRBJ2-2; CDR3 DNA: TGTGCCAGCAGTGCGGATCCTCCAGGGCTCCTCTCCGGGGAGCTGTTTTTT; CDR3 protein: CASSADPPGLLSGELFF
D gene: .; clone size: .; V gene: TRBV18; CDR3 length: 13; J gene: TRBJ1-4; CDR3 DNA: TGTGCCAGCTCCCAATCCCCTAATGAAAAACTGTTTTTT; CDR3 protein: CASSQSPNEKLFF
D gene: .; clone size: once; V gene: TRBV5-8; CDR3 length: 14; J gene: TRBJ1-5; CDR3 DNA: TGTGCCAGCAGCTTGGACGGGAGCAATCAGCCCCAGCATTTT; CDR3 protein: CASSLDGSNQPQHF
D gene: .; clone size: .; V gene: TRBV5-1; CDR3 length: 15; J gene: TRBJ2-3; CDR3 DNA: TGCGCCAGCAGTGGGGGGGGCCGTTCCACAGATACGCAGTATTTT; CDR3 protein: CASSGGGRSTDTQYF
D gene: TRBD1; clone size: once; V gene: TRBV9; CDR3 length: 14; J gene: TRBJ2-7; CDR3 DNA: TGTGCCAGCAGCGTAGTTCAGGGGGCGGGTGAGCAGTACTTC; CDR3 protein: CASSVVQGAGEQYF
D gene: .; clone size: .; V gene: TRBV25-1; CDR3 length: 14; J gene: TRBJ1-3; CDR3 DNA: TGTGCCAGCAGACCACAGGGAGTGGGAAACACCATATATTTT; CDR3 protein: CASRPQGVGNTIYF
D gene: TRBD2; clone size: .; V gene: TRBV4-2; CDR3 length: 17; J gene: TRBJ2-3; CDR3 DNA: TGTGCCAGCAGCCAGGAAGGGCTAGCGGGGGAGACAGATACGCAGTATTTT; CDR3 protein: CASSQEGLAGETDTQYF
D gene: .; clone size: .; V gene: TRBV6-5; CDR3 length: 12; J gene: TRBJ1-5; CDR3 DNA: TGTGCCAGCAGAGGGGAAAATCAGCCCCAGCATTTT; CDR3 protein: CASRGENQPQHF
D gene: .; clone size: .; V gene: TRBV10-3; CDR3 length: 14; J gene: TRBJ1-1; CDR3 DNA: TGTGCCATCAGTGCCCCAGCCGGGAAGTCTGAAGCTTTCTTT; CDR3 protein: CAISAPAGKSEAFF
D gene: .; clone size: .; V gene: TRBV19; CDR3 length: 15; J gene: TRBJ1-4; CDR3 DNA: TGTGCCAGTAGTATAGTCAGGACGGGAGGTGAAAAACTGTTTTTT; CDR3 protein: CASSIVRTGGEKLFF